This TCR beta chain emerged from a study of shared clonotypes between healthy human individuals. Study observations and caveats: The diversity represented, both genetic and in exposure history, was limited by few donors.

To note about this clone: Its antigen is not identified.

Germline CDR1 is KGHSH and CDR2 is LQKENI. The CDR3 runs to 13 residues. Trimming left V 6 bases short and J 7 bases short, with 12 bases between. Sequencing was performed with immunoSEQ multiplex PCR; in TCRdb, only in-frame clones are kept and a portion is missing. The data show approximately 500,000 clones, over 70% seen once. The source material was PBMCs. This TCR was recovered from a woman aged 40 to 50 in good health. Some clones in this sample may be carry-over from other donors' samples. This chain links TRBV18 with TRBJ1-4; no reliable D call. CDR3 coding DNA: TGTGCCAGCTCCACAGAGGCGGGTGAAAAACTGTTTTTT. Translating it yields CASSTEAGEKLFF.